This T cell receptor beta chain is drawn from a study of T cell responses to AZD1222 COVID-19 vaccine. General observations from the study: Only after the peak T cell response were repertoires sampled. White British donors predominated, females outnumbered males, and clonal diversity was possibly underestimated.

Generated by immunoSEQ multiplex PCR, the TCRdb table keeps only in-frame clones and is missing some. The table shows around 75,000 clones, with more than 70% occurring only once. Germline lookup yields CDR1 LNHDA and CDR2 SQIVND (reference sequence). There are 13 residues in the CDR3. Unmatched junction bases numbered 6, after V lost 7 bases and J lost 5 bases. Details on this clone: The antigen is undetermined.

The genes are TRBV19 and TRBJ2-3; 7 bases fit TRBD1. The receptor was derived from an adult who received the MenACWY meningococcal vaccine as a control. The sequencing here drew on peripheral blood, taken 28 days after the second dose of the MenACWY control vaccine. The CDR3 nucleotides are TGTGCCAGTAACTCAGACAGGGAAGATACGCAGTATTTT. It yields the protein CASNSDREDTQYF.